The sequence of this TCR beta chain was determined in a study of response to subunit inactivated influenza vaccine. Study-wide findings and caveats: The authors suggested that few new T cells are recruited per seasonal influenza vaccination.

TCRdb recomputed calls from the RT-PCR reads with MiXCR, one row per CDR3 protein. The table records some 500,000 distinct CDR3 sequences, 25% of them present only once. This clonotype was picked up a small number of times. Antigen unknown. In germline, CDR1 is MNHEY, CDR2 SVGEGT. This CDR3 is built from 14 residues. The trim removed 5 bases at V and 7 bases at J, leaving 7 bases unmatched. The clonotype comes from a man aged 50 or older who received an inactivated influenza vaccine. Material: CD4+ T cells sorted from PBMCs, obtained around 5 days after vaccination. The chain uses TRBV6-2 or TRBV6-3 and TRBJ1-5; TRBD1 matches 8 bases. CDR3 nucleotide sequence: TGTGCCAGCAGTCTCAGGGGGCTGGGGCAGCCCCAGCATTTT. Translated: CASSLRGLGQPQHF.